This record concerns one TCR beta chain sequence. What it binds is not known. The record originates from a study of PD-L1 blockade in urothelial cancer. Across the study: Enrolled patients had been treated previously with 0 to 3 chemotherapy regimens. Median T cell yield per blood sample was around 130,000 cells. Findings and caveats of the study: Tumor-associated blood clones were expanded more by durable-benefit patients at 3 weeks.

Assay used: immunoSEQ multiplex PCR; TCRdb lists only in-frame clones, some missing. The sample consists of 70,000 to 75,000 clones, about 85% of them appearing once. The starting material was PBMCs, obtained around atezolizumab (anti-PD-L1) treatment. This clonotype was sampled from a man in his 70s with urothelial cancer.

The CDR3 reads CAISEKGDTEAFF. For the CDR3, the DNA is TGTGCCATCAGTGAGAAGGGGGACACTGAAGCTTTCTTT. The rearrangement links TRBV10-3 to TRBJ1-1; the D gene is possibly TRBD1 (6 bases). V was pared by 2 bases and J by 3 bases, with 7 bases between. The germline gives CDR1 ENHRY, CDR2 SYGVKD. This CDR3 region has 13 residues.